The 26 T cell receptor beta chains in this list originate from one sample, sequenced in a study of cytomegalovirus exposure and HLA in healthy donors. PCR amplification relied on 60 Vbeta primers (plus 13 Jbeta primers). TCRdb's table, derived via immunoSEQ multiplex PCR, lists solely in-frame clones and lacks some. The sample includes under 150,000 clones, approximately 68% of them seen just once. Sequencing used PBMCs. These receptors were obtained from a young man in good health and CMV-seropositive.

V gene TRBV11-2 combines with J gene TRBJ2-7, with a possible D match to TRBD1 (6 bases). The CDR3 totals 15 residues. Germline V gene data show CDR1 as SGHAT and CDR2 as FQNNGV. With 7 bases removed from V and 3 bases from J, the gap between germline ends came to 19 bases. The CDR3 is CASTRGGGNDYEQYF. As DNA, the CDR3 is TGTGCCAGCACCCGAGGGGGTGGAAATGACTACGAGCAGTACTTC. The variable domain in full, with the rest retrieved from reference TRBV11-2 and TRBJ2-7, is EAGVAQSPRYKIIEKRQSVAFWCNPISGHATLYWYQQILGQGPKLLIQFQNNGVVDDSQLPKDRFSAERLKGVDSTLKIQPAKLEDSAVYLCASTRGGGNDYEQYFGPGTRLTVT.

CDR3 in amino acids: CASIRTAGGLHEQYF. In nucleotides, the CDR3 is TGTGCCAGCATCCGGACGGCGGGAGGGCTCCACGAGCAGTACTTC. V usage is TRBV6-1 and J usage is TRBJ2-7; 9 bases are shared with TRBD2. The CDR3 has 15 amino acids. The J segment lost 5 bases and the V segment lost 7 bases, leaving 12 bases of the junction unmatched. Germline V gene sequence: CDR1 MNHNS, CDR2 SASEGT.

The chain couples TRBV5-1 to TRBJ2-7, with 7 bases that match TRBD1. V was pared by 4 bases and J by 1 base, with 5 bases of the junction left unmatched. In germline, CDR1 is SGHRS, CDR2 YFSETQ. The length of the CDR3 is 14 residues. The CDR3 loop reads CASSPSRGSYEQYF. In DNA form, the CDR3 reads TGCGCCAGCAGCCCGAGCAGGGGGTCCTACGAGCAGTACTTC.

This clone was seen just once. The chain uses TRBV11-2 and TRBJ1-3, with TRBD1 matching over 11 bases. From germline, CDR1 is SGHAT and CDR2 FQNNGV. After removal of 3 bases from V and 9 bases from J, the junction contained 4 bases not matched to a gene. This CDR3 spans 14 amino acids. This CDR3 is CASSLLGQGVTIYF. CDR3 nucleotides: TGTGCCAGCAGCTTGCTGGGACAGGGGGTCACCATATATTTT.

The chain links TRBV7-2 to TRBJ2-1; 10 nucleotides match TRBD2. CDR3 size: 14 residues. The V gene end was trimmed by 3 bases and the J gene end by 8 bases; junction bases not matched to a gene: 4. CDR1 is SGHTA and CDR2 is FQGNSA in the germline V gene. CDR3 residues: CASSLGLAYYEQFF. The CDR3 DNA is TGTGCCAGCAGCTTGGGACTAGCGTACTATGAGCAGTTCTTC.

This chain links TRBV11-1 with TRBJ1-1; 8 positions agree with TRBD1. Germline CDR1 reads SGHAT; CDR2 reads FQDESV (reference sequence). This CDR3 has 16 amino acids. Trimming removed 5 bases from V and 5 bases from J; junction bases left unmatched: 13. CDR3 nucleotide sequence: TGTGCCAGCAGCACCCTCCCGGGACAGGCGGAAACTGAAGCTTTCTTT. Its translation is CASSTLPGQAETEAFF.

This chain links TRBV19 with TRBJ1-4, with 9 bases fitting TRBD1. J gave up 7 bases and V 3 bases, and 6 bases lay outside the gene matches. Germline V gene lookup returns CDR1 LNHDA and CDR2 SQIVND (reference sequence). The CDR3 loop spans 15 amino acids. Here the CDR3 reads CASSMDRTGAEKLFF. The CDR3 DNA is TGTGCCAGTAGTATGGACCGGACAGGGGCTGAAAAACTGTTTTTT.

Comments on this clone: Its ends do not fully match the called genes, so a read error is possible. This CDR3 is also generated by other DNA sequences in the sample. The chain is built from TRBV5-1 and TRBJ2-7, with D possibly matching TRBD1 (7 bases). Germline CDR1 reads SGHRS; CDR2 reads YFSETQ. This CDR3 spans 17 amino acids. The CDR3 loop reads CASSHGRDRSYTYEQYF. CDR3 DNA sequence: TGCGCCAGCAGCCACGGGCGGGACAGATCGTATACCTACGAGCAGTACTTT. Together with reference TRBV5-1 and TRBJ2-7, the CDR3 gives the full variable domain: KAGVTQTPRYLIKTRGQQVTLSCSPISGHRSVSWYQQTPGQGLQFLFEYFSETQRNKGNFPGRFSGRQFSNSRSEMNVSTLELGDSALYLCASSHGRDRSYTYEQYFGPGTRLTVT.

The rearrangement joins TRBV7-8 to TRBJ1-5; the D gene is possibly TRBD1 (6 bases). Germline lookup yields CDR1 SGHVS and CDR2 FQNEAQ. This CDR3 spans 14 amino acids. V gave up 5 bases and J gave up 3 bases, with 11 bases separating them. The CDR3 DNA follows: TGTGCCAGCAGCCTCAGGGGATCCAATCAGCCCCAGCATTTT. Amino acids: CASSLRGSNQPQHF.

The chain employs TRBV7-6 and TRBJ2-7; TRBD2 might be the D (5 bases). CDR1 SGHVS and CDR2 FNYEAQ come from the germline V gene. CDR3 length equals 15 residues. Trimming took off 6 bases at V and 5 bases at J, with 20 bases between the two ends. This CDR3 is CASSIEEEPVDEQYF. The DNA for the CDR3 is TGTGCCAGCAGTATAGAGGAGGAACCTGTCGACGAGCAGTACTTC.

V usage is TRBV18 and J usage is TRBJ2-5; 14 bases align to TRBD2. CDR3 length: 18 amino acids. J lost 5 bases, V lost 3 bases, and 11 bases had no gene match. The V gene's germline CDR1 is KGHSH and CDR2 LQKENI. CDR3 nucleotides: TGTGCCAGCTCACCCCTTCGACTAGCGGGAGGGCCGGGGGAGACCCAGTACTTC. Translated: CASSPLRLAGGPGETQYF.

The chain links TRBV7-9 to TRBJ2-3; D is undetermined. This CDR3 is built from 11 residues. Trimming took off 11 bases at V and 3 bases at J, with 9 bases between the two ends. CDR1 and CDR2 (germline): SEHNR, FQNEAQ (reference sequence). The CDR3 DNA is TGTGCCGGAACAGAGACAGATACGCAGTATTTT. Translating gives CAGTETDTQYF.

V and J are TRBV7-9 and TRBJ1-1; TRBD1 agrees at 7 bases. CDR1 is SEHNR, CDR2 FQNEAQ, per germline (reference sequence). V shed 4 bases and J 4 bases; nucleotides not matched to a gene: 6. The CDR3 is 14 amino acids. The DNA for the CDR3 is TGTGCCAGCAGCTCTCGACAGGGTACCACTGAAGCTTTCTTT. Translated, it gives CASSSRQGTTEAFF.

This clone was seen just once. This rearrangement joins TRBV6-1 to TRBJ2-1; possibly TRBD2 for D (5 bases). The V gene lost 0 bases and the J gene lost 8 bases, with 14 bases spanning the gap. Germline lookup yields CDR1 MNHNS and CDR2 SASEGT. The CDR3 has 15 amino acids. The CDR3 DNA is TGTGCCAGCAGTGAAGCGGGAGCCCTTGAGTATGAGCAGTTCTTC. Its protein product is CASSEAGALEYEQFF.

The genes are TRBV18 and TRBJ2-3; no reliable D call. Germline CDR1 reads KGHSH; CDR2 reads LQKENI. The V end lost 8 bases, the J end lost 0 bases, and 15 bases lay between the germline ends. The CDR3 loop spans 15 amino acids. CDR3 amino acids: CASQARWASTDTQYF. The CDR3 DNA sequence: TGTGCCAGCCAAGCCAGGTGGGCTAGCACAGATACGCAGTATTTT.

The chain recombines TRBV5-1 with TRBJ2-5, with 7 nucleotides matching TRBD2. Trimming removed 4 bases from V and 5 bases from J; junction bases left unmatched: 11. The length of the CDR3 is 15 residues. In germline, CDR1 is SGHRS, CDR2 YFSETQ. CDR3 coding DNA: TGCGCCAGCAGCGAGGAGCGGGAATACGATGAGACCCAGTACTTC. This encodes CASSEEREYDETQYF.

This chain links TRBV19 with TRBJ2-5; 11 bases map to TRBD2. From germline, CDR1 is LNHDA and CDR2 SQIVND (reference sequence). The CDR3 is made up of 16 amino acids. V gave up 4 bases and J gave up 5 bases; unmatched junction bases: 9. The CDR3 nucleotides are TGTGCCAGTAGTACCCTCAAACTAGCGGGAGATGAGACCCAGTACTTC. This sequence encodes CASSTLKLAGDETQYF.

The chain links TRBV5-4 to TRBJ2-7; a weak D match, TRBD2 (5 bases). The germline CDR1 and CDR2 sequences are SGHNT and YYREEE (reference sequence). Trimming took off 3 bases at V and 0 bases at J, with 13 bases between the two ends. The CDR3 covers 15 residues. The CDR3 bases are TGTGCCAGCAGCTCACGGGGTCTTAGCTCCTACGAGCAGTACTTC. It yields the protein CASSSRGLSSYEQYF.

This rearrangement joins TRBV19 to TRBJ2-3, with 10 bases lining up with TRBD2. Germline V CDR1 and CDR2: LNHDA, SQIVND (reference sequence). The CDR3 runs 15 residues. V lost 5 bases to trimming and J lost 6 bases; unmatched junction nucleotides: 8. CDR3 amino acids: CASSHLAGAVDTQYF. In nucleotides, the CDR3 is TGTGCCAGTAGTCACCTAGCGGGAGCGGTGGATACGCAGTATTTT.

The J gene is TRBJ2-5, the V gene TRBV15; 7 nucleotides agree with TRBD2. Trimming took 2 bases from V and 4 from J; bases not matched to a gene: 7. CDR1 is LNHNV and CDR2 is YYDKDF in the germline V gene (reference sequence). The CDR3 has 15 residues. The CDR3 loop is CATSRRRREGETQYF. For the CDR3, the DNA is TGTGCCACCAGCAGACGTCGTAGGGAGGGAGAGACCCAGTACTTC.

The chain uses TRBV6-5 and TRBJ1-1; TRBD1 matches 7 bases. The CDR3 length is 16 residues. V lost 2 bases and J lost 0; bases outside the gene matches: 6. Germline values: CDR1 MNHEY, CDR2 SVGAGI. The CDR3: CASSYEGRGLNTEAFF. For the CDR3, the DNA is TGTGCCAGCAGTTACGAAGGCAGGGGGTTGAACACTGAAGCTTTCTTT.

This clone was seen only a few times. The genes are TRBV5-1 and TRBJ2-3, with D unclear. Germline V gives CDR1 SGHRS, CDR2 YFSETQ. The length of the CDR3 is 14 residues. V lost 3 bases and J lost 7, with 15 bases in between. CDR3 bases: TGCGCCAGCAGCTCACCCCAGGCAGTCAATACGCAGTATTTT. Its protein is CASSSPQAVNTQYF.

V usage is TRBV15 and J usage is TRBJ2-7; TRBD2 aligns across 8 bases. In germline, CDR1 is LNHNV, CDR2 YYDKDF (reference sequence). The CDR3 totals 18 residues. J lost 1 base, V lost 1 base, and 12 bases had no gene match. The CDR3 bases are TGTGCCACCAGCAGAGTTCTGGCCCCGGGAGGGACATCCTACGAGCAGTACTTC. It encodes CATSRVLAPGGTSYEQYF.

In its sample, this clone was seen a few times. This chain connects TRBV2 to TRBJ2-3, with 11 bases fitting TRBD1. After removal of 3 bases from V and 8 bases from J, the junction contained 4 bases not matched to a gene. The CDR3 is made up of 14 amino acids. Germline V CDR1 and CDR2: SNHLY, FYNNEI. The CDR3, as DNA: TGTGCCAGCAGTGACACGGGGACAGGGGGTACGCAGTATTTT. Protein product: CASSDTGTGGTQYF.

The chain combines TRBV9 with TRBJ2-1, with 9 bases matching TRBD2. The CDR3 is 15 residues long. V gave up 0 bases and J gave up 4 bases; unmatched junction bases: 2. Germline V gene sequence: CDR1 SGDLS, CDR2 YYNGEE. The CDR3, as DNA: TGTGCCAGCAGCGTAGGACTAGCGGTTTACAATGAGCAGTTCTTC. This gives the protein CASSVGLAVYNEQFF. The whole variable domain, remainder taken from reference TRBV9 and TRBJ2-1, is DSGVTQTPKHLITATGQRVTLRCSPRSGDLSVYWYQQSLDQGLQFLIQYYNGEERAKGNILERFSAQQFPDLHSELNLSSLELGDSALYFCASSVGLAVYNEQFFGPGTRLTVL.

The chain employs TRBV18 and TRBJ1-1; D ambiguous. Per the germline V gene, CDR1 is KGHSH and CDR2 is LQKENI. The ends were cut back, 2 bases at V and 5 bases at J, with 12 bases in the middle. The length of the CDR3 is 14 residues. The CDR3 DNA is TGTGCCAGCTCACCATCCCAAGAGACTACTGAAGCTTTCTTT. This gives the protein CASSPSQETTEAFF. Full variable domain (rest looked up from reference TRBV18 and TRBJ1-1): NAGVMQNPRHLVRRRGQEARLRCSPMKGHSHVYWYRQLPEEGLKFMVYLQKENIIDESGMPKERFSAEFPKEGPSILRIQQVVRGDSAAYFCASSPSQETTEAFFGQGTRLTVV.